This T cell receptor beta chain emerged from a study of blood T cell repertoires in COVID-19. Overall study: Whether acute or convalescent, the COVID-19 samples came from the United States, Italy and Spain.

This clone was seen just once. Profiling relied on immunoSEQ multiplex PCR, and the TCRdb table lists in-frame clones only, not all of them. The data show approximately 150,000 clones, 70% to 90% seen once. Germline trimming cut 4 bases from V and 4 bases from J; bases unmatched to any gene: 10. Germline-derived CDR1 and CDR2 are MNHEY and SMNVEV (reference sequence). This CDR3 region has 15 residues. The sample was peripheral blood. The source of this sequence is a man between 65 and 80 years old with active COVID-19. The gene calls are TRBV27 and TRBJ2-7, with TRBD1 matching 7 bases. CDR3 sequence: CASSSRGQALYEQYF. In DNA, the CDR3 is TGTGCCAGCAGTTCTCGTGGACAGGCCCTATACGAGCAGTACTTC.